This note documents a single T cell receptor (beta chain) sequence. Its matching antigen is unknown. Healthy adults negative for HIV, lacking recent acute infections or vaccinations, served as donors. This sample was taken from a study of shared clonotypes between healthy human individuals. Study outcomes and limitations: Roughly 4.7% was the fraction of naive CD4 clonotypes found shared across several donors.

Deep-level assay runs were performed. Here immunoSEQ multiplex PCR was the method, and the copy in TCRdb shows in-frame clones only, minus some. The table has fewer than 1.8 million clones, 98% to 99% seen once. This clonotype was obtained from a man aged 30 to 39 in good health. The sequenced material came from naive CD4+ T cells sorted from blood. Subset defined: CD45RA+ positively selected.

In nucleotides, the CDR3 is TGCACCGAAACAGGGGGTAAGACCGGGGAGCTGTTTTTT. It codes for CTETGGKTGELFF. This rearrangement joins TRBV29-1 to TRBJ2-2; 8 nucleotides align to TRBD1. Per germline, CDR1 SQVTM and CDR2 ANQGSEA. CDR3 length: 13 amino acids.